The 25 T cell receptor beta chains below were found in one sample sequenced in a study of control samples from healthy donors and cancer patients. The protocol was immunoSEQ multiplex PCR, while the TCRdb copy is restricted to in-frame clones and leaves out a portion. This table holds around 200,000 clones, around 93% found once. Sequenced: blood. All receptors come from a man aged 18 to 29 in good health.

The chain employs TRBV6-5 and TRBJ1-1, with TRBD1 identical over 7 bases. This CDR3 is built from 15 residues. Germline values: CDR1 MNHEY, CDR2 SVGAGI. The J segment lost 10 bases and the V segment lost 5 bases, leaving 16 bases of the junction unmatched. The CDR3 DNA follows: TGTGCCAGCAGTCTACAACCATCCACAGGGGTCGTAGCTTTCTTT. Translation gives CASSLQPSTGVVAFF.

V is TRBV4-2 and J is TRBJ1-4; the D gene is possibly TRBD1 (5 bases). Germline V gene data show CDR1 as LGHNA and CDR2 as YNFKEQ. This CDR3 is built from 15 residues. The V and J ends lost 0 bases and 5 bases respectively, with 10 bases between them. This CDR3 reads CASSQDPGPNEKLFF. Written as DNA, the CDR3 is TGTGCCAGCAGCCAAGATCCAGGGCCCAATGAAAAACTGTTTTTT.

Remarks on this clone: In the same sample, other DNA sequences code for this CDR3. This chain connects TRBV5-1 to TRBJ2-1; 7 nucleotides line up with TRBD2. Per germline, CDR1 SGHRS and CDR2 YFSETQ. Trimming cost V 1 base and J 2 bases; bases outside gene matches: 3. The CDR3 runs 15 residues. The CDR3 DNA sequence: TGCGCCAGCAGCTTGAGCGGGGTCACCTACAATGAGCAGTTCTTC. Its protein is CASSLSGVTYNEQFF.

The chain combines TRBV7-2 with TRBJ1-3, with 7 bases lining up with TRBD1. The CDR3 runs 14 residues. The germline V gene encodes CDR1 SGHTA and CDR2 FQGNSA. Germline trimming cut 4 bases from V and 3 bases from J; bases unmatched to any gene: 3. CDR3 nucleotides: TGTGCCAGCAGCTCACAGGGGTTTGGAAACACCATATATTTT. Translated: CASSSQGFGNTIYF.

The gene calls are TRBV5-6 and TRBJ2-6, with 7 bases identical to TRBD1. The trim removed 1 base at V and 0 bases at J, leaving 7 bases unmatched. Germline V gene data show CDR1 as SGHDT and CDR2 as YYEEEE. There are 18 residues in the CDR3. In DNA, the CDR3 is TGTGCCAGCAGCTTGCCCGGGACAGACATCTCTGGGGCCAACGTCCTGACTTTC. It translates to CASSLPGTDISGANVLTF.

This clone was seen just once. The gene calls are TRBV5-1 and TRBJ2-5, with 7 bases fitting TRBD1. V was clipped by 3 bases and J by 4 bases; unmatched bases: 12. The CDR3 covers 16 residues. Germline loops: CDR1 SGHRS, CDR2 YFSETQ. The CDR3 here is CASSWVDRVRGETQYF. The CDR3 DNA reads TGCGCCAGCAGCTGGGTAGACAGGGTACGCGGAGAGACCCAGTACTTC.

This chain links TRBV2 with TRBJ1-5; the D is unclear. The germline V gene encodes CDR1 SNHLY and CDR2 FYNNEI. Trimming shortened V by 5 bases and J by 0 bases, and 5 bases separated the two germline ends. This CDR3 has 13 amino acids. CDR3 residues: CASSPDSNQPQHF. The CDR3 DNA sequence: TGTGCCAGCAGTCCGGATAGCAATCAGCCCCAGCATTTT.

This sequence joins TRBV11-2 and TRBJ2-5; TRBD2 agrees at 7 bases. The length of the CDR3 is 12 residues. Germline-derived CDR1 and CDR2 are SGHAT and FQNNGV. Germline trimming cut 5 bases from V and 5 bases from J; bases unmatched to any gene: 2. The CDR3 nucleotides read TGTGCCAGCAGCCGGGAGGAGGAGACCCAGTACTTC. Protein sequence: CASSREEETQYF.

J is TRBJ2-1 and V is TRBV5-1; D call uncertain. This CDR3 spans 13 amino acids. Germline values: CDR1 SGHRS, CDR2 YFSETQ. With 0 bases removed from V and 3 bases from J, the gap between germline ends came to 4 bases. The CDR3 sequence is CASSLGFYNEQFF. DNA of the CDR3: TGCGCCAGCAGCTTGGGGTTCTACAATGAGCAGTTCTTC.

This clone was recorded only once. V and J are TRBV28 and TRBJ1-4; D is possibly TRBD1 (6 bases). Trimming took 3 bases from V and 7 from J, leaving 15 bases between them. CDR3 length: 15 amino acids. The germline CDR1 and CDR2 sequences are MDHEN and SYDVKM. The CDR3 protein is CASSLGLGGREKLFF. CDR3 coding DNA: TGTGCCAGCAGTTTGGGACTCGGGGGGCGTGAAAAACTGTTTTTT. The full variable domain, in which reference TRBV28 and TRBJ1-4 provide the parts outside the CDR3, is DVKVTQSSRYLVKRTGEKVFLECVQDMDHENMFWYRQDPGLGLRLIYFSYDVKMKEKGDIPEGYSVSREKKERFSLILESASTNQTSMYLCASSLGLGGREKLFFGSGTQLSVL.

The genes are TRBV7-3 and TRBJ2-2, with D possibly TRBD1 on 6 matching bases. The germline V gene has CDR1 SGHTA and CDR2 FQGTGA. The CDR3 is 19 amino acids. V was trimmed by 5 bases and J by 2 bases, leaving 24 bases between them. Written as DNA, the CDR3 is TGTGCCAGCAGCGAACGTTCGGGACACCTGATGGTAAACACCGGGGAGCTGTTTTTT. Translating gives CASSERSGHLMVNTGELFF.

The CDR3 coding sequence is TGTGCCAGCAGCTTGGCCGGGGGGAACACCATATATTTT. Its translation is CASSLAGGNTIYF. The rearrangement joins TRBV5-5 to TRBJ1-3, with D maybe TRBD1 (5 bases). Germline V gives CDR1 SGHKS, CDR2 YYEKEE (reference sequence). Between the trimmed V and J ends, which lost 0 bases and 7 bases, there was a span of 8 bases. This CDR3 has 13 amino acids.

The J gene is TRBJ2-1, the V gene TRBV7-3; 12 positions agree with TRBD2. CDR3 length equals 17 residues. V dropped 2 bases and J dropped 6; count of bases not matched to a gene: 8. Germline-derived CDR1 and CDR2 are SGHTA and FQGTGA. CDR3 loop: CASSLYPTSGGFNEQFF. The CDR3 coding sequence is TGTGCCAGCAGCTTATACCCTACTAGCGGGGGGTTCAATGAGCAGTTCTTC.

The gene calls are TRBV18 and TRBJ2-3, with D uncertain. Trimming took off 1 base at V and 3 bases at J, with 5 bases between the two ends. This CDR3 has 13 residues. Germline CDR1 KGHSH, CDR2 LQKENI. CDR3 sequence (DNA): TGTGCCAGCTCACCACTTCAGACAGATACGCAGTATTTT. It translates to CASSPLQTDTQYF.

The chain has TRBV25-1 and TRBJ2-7, with D uncertain. From germline, CDR1 is MGHDK and CDR2 SYGVNS. V lost 6 bases to trimming and J lost 6 bases, with 12 bases between them. The CDR3 totals 12 residues. The CDR3: CASRRSMGEQYF. Written as DNA, the CDR3 is TGTGCCAGCAGACGAAGTATGGGCGAGCAGTACTTC.

The J gene is TRBJ1-2, the V gene TRBV5-1; D unresolved. The CDR3 covers 13 residues. The germline V gene encodes CDR1 SGHRS and CDR2 YFSETQ. Trimming shortened V by 2 bases and J by 0 bases, and 5 bases separated the two germline ends. The chain's CDR3 is CASSLQTNYGYTF. The CDR3 region has the DNA TGCGCCAGCAGCTTACAGACTAACTATGGCTACACCTTC.

This chain uses TRBV7-3 with TRBJ2-2, with 10 bases aligning to TRBD1. Trimming at V came to 0 bases and at J to 6 bases, leaving 7 bases not matched to a gene. This CDR3 is built from 17 residues. Germline V gene data show CDR1 as SGHTA and CDR2 as FQGTGA. The CDR3 is CASSLTIRDRGSGELFF. CDR3 in DNA: TGTGCCAGCAGCTTAACTATTCGGGACAGGGGCTCCGGGGAGCTGTTTTTT.

The gene calls are TRBV12-2 and TRBJ2-7. TRBV12-2 has pseudogene status. The CDR3 is 11 residues long. DNA for the CDR3: TGTGCAAGTCGCTTATCCTACGAGCAGTACTTC. It is translated as CASRLSYEQYF.

With respect to this clone: The sample holds other DNA sequences that translate to the same CDR3. This chain uses TRBV2 with TRBJ1-3; D not certain. V lost 9 bases, J lost 1 base, and 7 bases lay in between. Per germline, CDR1 SNHLY and CDR2 FYNNEI. The CDR3 has 12 residues. The CDR3 sequence is CASRSSGNTIYF. CDR3 sequence (DNA): TGTGCCAGTAGGAGTTCTGGAAACACCATATATTTT.

V is TRBV7-9 and J is TRBJ2-3; D unresolved. This CDR3 spans 18 amino acids. Between the trimmed V and J ends, which lost 5 bases and 2 bases, there was a span of 23 bases. CDR1 and CDR2 from the germline V gene are SEHNR and FQNEAQ (reference sequence). CDR3 in amino acids: CASSTKTPDKFSTDTQYF. Here the CDR3 DNA reads TGTGCCAGCAGCACAAAAACCCCCGACAAATTTTCCACAGATACGCAGTATTTT.

The rearrangement uses TRBV6-1 and TRBJ1-6; D uncertain. Trimming left V 2 bases short and J 5 bases short, with 13 bases between. Germline V lookup: CDR1 MNHNS, CDR2 SASEGT. The CDR3 totals 16 residues. CDR3 nucleotides: TGTGCCAGCAGTGAACGAGAGGCAGCCGATAATTCACCCCTCCACTTT. Translation: CASSEREAADNSPLHF.

The chain joins TRBV13 to TRBJ1-1; no firm D call. Germline CDR1 is PRHDT and CDR2 is FYEKMQ (reference sequence). CDR3 length: 16 residues. V lost 1 base to trimming and J lost 1 base, with 13 bases between them. The CDR3 spells CASSLESRFGNTEAFF. The CDR3 coding sequence is TGTGCCAGCAGCTTAGAAAGCCGGTTTGGGAACACTGAAGCTTTCTTT.

V is TRBV6-5 and J is TRBJ1-1; TRBD1 matches at 7 bases. V shed 6 bases, J shed 6 bases, and the junction held 10 bases outside the gene matches. The CDR3 sequence is 14 residues long. CDR1 MNHEY and CDR2 SVGAGI come from the germline V gene. The CDR3 is CASRTTGARAEAFF. Written as DNA, the CDR3 is TGTGCCAGCAGGACAACAGGGGCTAGGGCTGAAGCTTTCTTT.

The genes are TRBV12-3 or TRBV12-4 and TRBJ2-4; no definite D call. The length of the CDR3 is 13 residues. The V and J ends lost 3 bases and 5 bases respectively, with 8 bases between them. This CDR3 reads CASSLVEQNIQYF. CDR3 bases: TGTGCCAGCAGTTTGGTCGAACAAAACATTCAGTACTTC.

The genes are TRBV3-1 (or the pseudogene TRBV3-2) and TRBJ1-2, with D unclear. V lost 1 base and J lost 5, with 14 bases in between. CDR1 and CDR2 from the germline V gene are LGHDT and YNNKEL (reference sequence). The CDR3 is 15 amino acids. This chain's CDR3 is CASSQVADPGYGYTF. In nucleotides, the CDR3 is TGTGCCAGCAGCCAAGTCGCTGACCCGGGATATGGCTACACCTTC.